Listed here are 13 T cell receptor beta chains from one sample, sequenced in a study of T cells in localized non-small cell lung cancer. Clones were read by immunoSEQ multiplex PCR, and TCRdb kept only the in-frame ones, dropping some. The sample includes 55,000 to 65,000 clones, approximately 90% seen only once; the top ten take around 20%. The material was peripheral blood, obtained before any cancer treatment. Receptors originate from a man aged 40 to 75 with stage I lung adenocarcinoma.

The chain has TRBV28 and TRBJ2-7; TRBD1 agrees at 8 bases. The V and J ends lost 5 bases and 2 bases, in that order; junction bases with no gene match: 5. The CDR3 loop spans 14 amino acids. Germline assignment: CDR1 MDHEN and CDR2 SYDVKM. CDR3: CASSGSGGPYEQYF. CDR3 in DNA: TGTGCCAGCAGTGGATCAGGGGGCCCCTACGAGCAGTACTTC.

This clone appeared a single time. The chain links TRBV5-8 to TRBJ2-7; weak D call: TRBD2 (6 bases). Trimming stripped 4 bases from V and 3 bases from J, with 11 bases between. The CDR3 sequence is 13 residues long. Germline-derived CDR1 and CDR2 are SGHTS and YDEGEE. The CDR3: CASSPVGGYEQYF. For the CDR3, the DNA is TGTGCCAGCAGCCCTGTGGGGGGCTACGAGCAGTACTTC. Full variable domain (rest looked up from reference TRBV5-8 and TRBJ2-7): EAGVTQSPTHLIKTRGQQATLRCSPISGHTSVYWYQQALGLGLQFLLWYDEGEERNRGNFPPRFSGRQFPNYSSELNVNALELEDSALYLCASSPVGGYEQYFGPGTRLTVT.

DNA of the CDR3: TGCAGCGTTGACCAGGGACCATACGAGCAGTACTTC. This encodes CSVDQGPYEQYF. The rearrangement joins TRBV29-1 to TRBJ2-7, with D perhaps being TRBD1 or TRBD2 (5 bases each). Per the germline V gene, CDR1 is SQVTM and CDR2 is ANQGSEA. V was clipped by 3 bases and J by 4 bases, with 10 bases between them. This CDR3 comprises 12 residues.

The rearrangement uses TRBV7-3 and TRBJ2-2; D not certain. The length of the CDR3 is 16 residues. Trimming took 1 base from V and 0 from J, leaving 9 bases between them. Germline CDR1 and CDR2: SGHTA and FQGTGA. The CDR3 bases are TGTGCCAGCAGCTTAAGTTCCGGTTCGAACACCGGGGAGCTGTTTTTT. Protein sequence: CASSLSSGSNTGELFF.

The V gene is TRBV5-1, the J gene TRBJ2-1; 11 bases line up with TRBD2. V lost 4 bases to trimming and J lost 1 base; unmatched junction nucleotides: 4. Germline loops: CDR1 SGHRS, CDR2 YFSETQ. This CDR3 is built from 16 residues. The chain's CDR3 is CASSGTSGRSYNEQFF. CDR3 DNA sequence: TGCGCCAGCAGCGGTACTAGCGGGAGATCCTACAATGAGCAGTTCTTC.

The chain couples TRBV5-1 to TRBJ1-1, with TRBD1 identical over 9 bases. Germline trimming cut 5 bases from V and 1 base from J; bases unmatched to any gene: 3. This CDR3 is 14 amino acids long. CDR1 is SGHRS, CDR2 YFSETQ, per germline. The CDR3 region has the DNA TGCGCCAGCAGGGAACAGGGGGCGAACACTGAAGCTTTCTTT. This codes for CASREQGANTEAFF.

J is TRBJ2-7 and V is TRBV4-1; D unclear. The germline V and J ends were trimmed by 4 bases and 2 bases, with 12 bases remaining between them. Germline CDR1 reads MGHRA; CDR2 reads YSYEKL. This CDR3 spans 14 amino acids. CDR3 sequence reads: CASSLRHSTYEQYF. The CDR3 DNA reads as TGCGCCAGCAGCCTCCGGCACAGTACCTACGAGCAGTACTTC.

The chain is built from TRBV5-1 and TRBJ2-7; 9 bases are shared with TRBD2. CDR1 is SGHRS and CDR2 is YFSETQ in the germline V gene. V trimming: 5 bases; J trimming: 5 bases; junction bases outside the gene matches: 8. The length of the CDR3 is 14 residues. CDR3 in amino acids: CASRPAGGRDEQYF. CDR3 nucleotide sequence: TGCGCCAGCAGACCTGCGGGAGGGAGAGACGAGCAGTACTTC. Based on the CDR3 plus reference TRBV5-1 and TRBJ2-7, the full variable domain is KAGVTQTPRYLIKTRGQQVTLSCSPISGHRSVSWYQQTPGQGLQFLFEYFSETQRNKGNFPGRFSGRQFSNSRSEMNVSTLELGDSALYLCASRPAGGRDEQYFGPGTRLTVT.

The sample holds a few counts of this clone. This rearrangement joins TRBV27 to TRBJ2-1; D tentatively reads TRBD1 or TRBD2 (5 bases each). The CDR3 runs to 13 residues. Trimming cost V 5 bases and J 9 bases, with 14 bases left between them. The germline V gene has CDR1 MNHEY and CDR2 SMNVEV (reference sequence). CDR3 protein: CASSHGTKREQFF. CDR3 sequence (DNA): TGTGCCAGCAGTCACGGGACCAAACGTGAGCAGTTCTTC.

This chain uses TRBV6-5 with TRBJ2-1; TRBD1 matches 7 bases. Germline V gene lookup returns CDR1 MNHEY and CDR2 SVGAGI. CDR3 length equals 16 residues. Unmatched junction bases numbered 6, after V lost 0 bases and J lost 4 bases. The CDR3 here is CASSYSRGQFYNEQFF. The CDR3 bases are TGTGCCAGCAGTTACTCGAGGGGACAGTTTTACAATGAGCAGTTCTTC.

The rearrangement uses TRBV28 and TRBJ1-2, with no clear D. From germline, CDR1 is MDHEN and CDR2 SYDVKM. V lost 5 bases and J 6 bases, leaving 13 bases between the germline ends. This CDR3 has 13 amino acids. The CDR3 DNA reads as TGTGCCAGCAGTGTCGGCACAGTTAATGGCTACACCTTC. This translates into CASSVGTVNGYTF.

The chain combines TRBV11-3 with TRBJ2-3, with 9 bases matching TRBD1. The CDR3 runs 17 residues. Per germline, CDR1 SGHNT and CDR2 YENEEA. V gave up 5 bases and J gave up 2 bases; unmatched junction bases: 11. Written as DNA, the CDR3 is TGTGCCAGCAGCCAGGGTACAGGGGGCCCTTTCACAGATACGCAGTATTTT. It encodes CASSQGTGGPFTDTQYF. The variable domain in full, completed from reference TRBV11-3 and TRBJ2-3, reads EAGVVQSPRYKIIEKKQPVAFWCNPISGHNTLYWYLQNLGQGPELLIRYENEEAVDDSQLPKDRFSAERLKGVDSTLKIQPAELGDSAVYLCASSQGTGGPFTDTQYFGPGTRLTVL.

This clone is medium-sized in the sample. The chain's CDR3 is CAWVPGTGGTEAFF. In DNA, the CDR3 is TGTGCCTGGGTTCCCGGGACAGGGGGCACTGAAGCTTTCTTT. J is TRBJ1-1 and V is TRBV30; 11 nucleotides line up with TRBD1. The CDR3 spans 14 residues. Looked up from germline, CDR1 is GTSNPN and CDR2 is SVGIG (reference sequence). The J segment lost 4 bases and the V segment lost 5 bases, leaving 6 bases of the junction unmatched. Using reference TRBV30 and TRBJ1-1 for the parts outside the CDR3, the full variable domain is SQTIHQWPATLVQPVGSPLSLECTVEGTSNPNLYWYRQAAGRGLQLLFYSVGIGQISSEVPQNLSASRPQDRQFILSSKKLLLSDSGFYLCAWVPGTGGTEAFFGQGTRLTVV.